The rows below give T cell receptor beta chains drawn from one sample of a study of blood T cell repertoires in COVID-19. Assay used: immunoSEQ multiplex PCR; TCRdb lists only in-frame clones, some missing. The data hold over 150,000 clones, with around 86% observed a single time. The source material was peripheral blood. The receptors were gathered from a woman at least 80 years old with COVID-19, enrolled during active disease. The CDR3 runs from the conserved cysteine through the conserved F or W. A D gene is named only where the DNA matches it firmly. A row's size may be missing; if present it is once, few, many or a size class.

d_gene,v_gene,j_gene,abundance,CDR3aa,CDR3nt
TRBD1,TRBV7-9,TRBJ2-3,once,CASSPVTGSTQYF,TGTGCCAGCAGCCCGGTGACAGGGAGTACGCAGTATTTT
TRBD1,TRBV2,TRBJ1-5,.,CASRDRVNQPQHF,TGTGCCAGTAGGGACAGGGTGAATCAGCCCCAGCATTTT
.,TRBV19,TRBJ1-1,.,CASNNAGGSAFF,TGTGCCAGTAACAATGCAGGAGGCTCAGCTTTCTTT
.,TRBV7-8,TRBJ1-4,.,CASSFPQGGNEKLFF,TGTGCCAGCAGCTTCCCACAGGGTGGTAATGAAAAACTGTTTTTT
.,TRBV12-3/TRBV12-4,TRBJ2-7,.,CASSFVLAEQYF,TGTGCCAGCAGTTTCGTACTAGCCGAGCAGTACTTC
TRBD1,TRBV3-1/TRBV3-2,TRBJ1-6,.,CASSLDRGAWNSPLHF,TGTGCCAGCAGCCTCGACAGGGGCGCATGGAATTCACCCCTCCACTTT
.,TRBV4-3,TRBJ1-2,once,CASSQDSGPYGYTF,TGCGCCAGCAGCCAAGATTCGGGTCCCTATGGCTACACCTTC
.,TRBV12-3/TRBV12-4,TRBJ2-2,.,CASGGTGELFF,TGTGCCAGCGGAGGGACCGGGGAGCTGTTTTTT
.,TRBV2,TRBJ2-7,.,CASSEMAGDEQYF,TGTGCCAGCAGTGAAATGGCAGGGGACGAGCAGTACTTC
TRBD1,TRBV19,TRBJ1-1,few,CASSGQVAESTEAFF,TGTGCCAGTAGCGGACAGGTTGCTGAGAGCACTGAAGCTTTCTTT
TRBD1,TRBV5-5,TRBJ1-1,.,CASSYQGGTEAFF,TGTGCCAGCAGCTACCAGGGGGGCACTGAAGCTTTCTTT
TRBD1,TRBV5-1,TRBJ1-5,.,CASSFTGDSNQPQHF,TGCGCCAGCAGCTTCACAGGGGATAGCAATCAGCCCCAGCATTTT
.,TRBV7-9,TRBJ1-5,.,CASSFLGGPQHF,TGTGCCAGCAGCTTTCTCGGAGGACCCCAGCATTTT
.,TRBV7-8,TRBJ1-2,once,CASSHRRETNYGYTF,TGTGCCAGCAGCCATAGACGGGAGACTAACTATGGCTACACCTTC
.,TRBV4-1,TRBJ2-1,.,CASSQEVRENEQFF,TGCGCCAGCAGCCAAGAGGTCCGCGAGAATGAGCAGTTCTTC
.,TRBV18,TRBJ1-2,.,CASSPERGYYGYTF,TGTGCCAGCTCACCAGAGCGTGGTTACTATGGCTACACCTTC
.,TRBV3-1/TRBV3-2,TRBJ1-1,.,CASSPPEGPEAFF,TGTGCCAGCAGCCCCCCGGAGGGACCAGAAGCTTTCTTT
.,TRBV14,TRBJ2-5,.,CASSPRTLETQYF,TGTGCCAGCAGCCCCCGGACACTAGAGACCCAGTACTTC
TRBD1,TRBV28,TRBJ2-5,.,CASRRQGRETQYF,TGTGCCAGCAGGAGACAGGGGAGGGAGACCCAGTACTTC
.,TRBV7-9,TRBJ1-3,.,CASSLSVARNTIYF,TGTGCCAGCAGCTTGTCCGTGGCAAGAAACACCATATATTTT
.,TRBV5-4,TRBJ2-1,.,CASSLALATYNEQFF,TGTGCCAGCAGCTTGGCGCTAGCAACCTACAATGAGCAGTTCTTC
TRBD2,TRBV7-2,TRBJ2-6,.,CASSVGRLGANVLTF,TGTGCCAGCAGCGTCGGGAGGCTTGGGGCCAACGTCCTGACTTTC
.,TRBV3-1/TRBV3-2,TRBJ1-1,.,CASSQLTQNTEAFF,TGTGCCAGCAGCCAACTTACACAGAACACTGAAGCTTTCTTT
.,TRBV5-6,TRBJ2-2,few,CASSLGGTNTGELFF,TGTGCCAGCAGCTTGGGCGGGACGAACACCGGGGAGCTGTTTTTT
TRBD1,TRBV5-4,TRBJ2-7,few,CASSGAGTGTNYEQYF,TGTGCCAGCAGCGGGGCCGGGACAGGGACAAACTACGAGCAGTACTTC
TRBD1,TRBV5-6,TRBJ1-6,.,CASRRTGESPLHF,TGTGCCAGCAGACGGACAGGGGAGTCACCCCTCCACTTT
.,TRBV29-1,TRBJ1-6,.,CSATDSNNSPLHF,TGCAGCGCGACGGACAGCAATAATTCACCCCTCCACTTT
TRBD1,TRBV28,TRBJ1-5,.,CASSSGQGNQPQHF,TGTGCCAGCAGTTCTGGACAGGGGAATCAGCCCCAGCATTTT
.,TRBV24-1,TRBJ1-1,.,CATSDLHREKNTEAFF,TGTGCCACCAGTGATTTACATAGGGAGAAGAACACTGAAGCTTTCTTT
TRBD1,TRBV11-3,TRBJ1-1,.,CASSLTDGTGSTEAFF,TGTGCCAGCAGCTTAACCGACGGGACAGGGAGTACTGAAGCTTTCTTT
.,TRBV19,TRBJ1-1,once,CASSQRGGVQGEAFF,TGTGCCAGTAGTCAACGAGGGGGGGTCCAAGGTGAAGCTTTCTTT
TRBD1,TRBV4-1,TRBJ2-2,.,CASSLLAVDRGRIGTGELFF,TGCGCCAGCAGCCTACTAGCAGTAGACAGGGGGCGCATAGGCACCGGGGAGCTGTTTTTT